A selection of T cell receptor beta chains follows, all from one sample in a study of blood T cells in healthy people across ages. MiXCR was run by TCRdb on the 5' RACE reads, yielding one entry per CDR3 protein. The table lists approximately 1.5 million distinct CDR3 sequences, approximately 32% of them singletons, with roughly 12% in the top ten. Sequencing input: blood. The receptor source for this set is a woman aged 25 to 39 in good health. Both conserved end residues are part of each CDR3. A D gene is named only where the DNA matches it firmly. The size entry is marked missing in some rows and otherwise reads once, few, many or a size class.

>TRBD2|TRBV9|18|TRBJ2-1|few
CASSVGAPASGSYNEQFF
TGTGCCAGCAGCGTAGGGGCCCCGGCTAGCGGCTCCTACAATGAGCAGTTCTTC
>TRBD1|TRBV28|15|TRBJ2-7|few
CASQTGQGARYEQYF
TGTGCCAGCCAGACTGGACAGGGGGCTAGATACGAGCAGTACTTC
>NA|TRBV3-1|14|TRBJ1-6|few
CASRPGELNSPLHF
TGTGCCAGCAGACCCGGGGAGCTAAATTCACCCCTCCACTTT
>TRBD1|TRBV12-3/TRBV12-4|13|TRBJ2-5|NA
CASSWDRTYERYF
TGTGCCAGCAGTTGGGACAGAACCTACGAGCGGTACTTC
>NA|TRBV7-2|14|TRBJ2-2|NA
CASTNNRVTVELFF
TGTGCCAGCACCAACAACAGGGTGACCGTGGAGCTGTTTTTT
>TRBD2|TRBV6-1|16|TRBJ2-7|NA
CASSPSEAGSSYEQYF
TGTGCCAGCAGCCCATCGGAAGCGGGGAGCTCCTACGAGCAGTACTTC
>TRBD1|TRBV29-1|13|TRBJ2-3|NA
CSGRTGGPDTQYF
TGCAGCGGACGGACAGGGGGCCCCGATACGCAGTATTTT
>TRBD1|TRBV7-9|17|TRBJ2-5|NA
CASSLPRGLEIQETQYF
TGTGCCAGCAGCTTACCCAGGGGGCTGGAAATCCAAGAGACCCAGTACTTC
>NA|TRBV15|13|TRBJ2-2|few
CATSEGWAGELFF
TGTGCCACCTCCGAGGGATGGGCCGGGGAGCTGTTTTTT
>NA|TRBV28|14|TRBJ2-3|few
CASSFASLTDTQYF
TGTGCCAGCAGTTTCGCTAGCCTCACAGATACGCAGTATTTT
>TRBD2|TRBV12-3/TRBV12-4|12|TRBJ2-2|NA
CATAGVGGELFF
TGTGCCACCGCGGGAGTCGGCGGGGAGCTGTTTTTT
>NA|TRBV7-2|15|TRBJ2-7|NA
CASSIGRISSYEQYF
TGTGCCAGTAGTATCGGACGGATAAGCTCCTACGAGCAGTACTTC
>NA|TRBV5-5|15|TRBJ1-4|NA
CASSSQQAWEEKLFF
TGTGCCAGCAGCTCCCAACAGGCGTGGGAGGAAAAACTGTTTTTT
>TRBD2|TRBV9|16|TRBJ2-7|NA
CASSEGPGLAGGEQYF
TGTGCCAGCAGCGAGGGGCCGGGACTAGCGGGAGGTGAGCAGTACTTC
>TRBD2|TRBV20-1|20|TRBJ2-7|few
CSVKVGREKIGLADTYEQYF
TGCAGTGTCAAGGTGGGCAGGGAAAAGATCGGGCTAGCGGATACCTACGAGCAGTACTTC
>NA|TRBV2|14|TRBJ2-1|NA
CASGSVPHINEQFF
TGTGCCAGCGGTTCCGTACCCCACATCAATGAGCAGTTCTTC
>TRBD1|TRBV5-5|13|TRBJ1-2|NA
CANSSGTGDGYTF
TGTGCCAACAGCTCCGGGACAGGGGATGGCTACACCTTC
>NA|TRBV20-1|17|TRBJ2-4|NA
CSSPGTSRGLAKNIQYF
TGCAGCTCCCCTGGGACTAGCAGGGGGCTGGCCAAAAACATTCAGTACTTC
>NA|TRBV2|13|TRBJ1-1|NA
CASRPSLRTEAFF
TGTGCCAGCAGACCCAGTCTTCGCACTGAAGCTTTCTTT
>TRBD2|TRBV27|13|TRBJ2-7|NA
CASSRGSFYEQYF
TGTGCCAGCAGTCGCGGGAGCTTCTACGAGCAGTACTTC
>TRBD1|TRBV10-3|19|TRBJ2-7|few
CANISGSIRQGGFAYEQYF
TGTGCCAACATATCTGGTTCCATACGACAGGGGGGTTTCGCCTACGAGCAGTACTTC
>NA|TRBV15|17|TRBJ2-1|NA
CATSGHASPYAYNEQFF
TGTGCCACCAGCGGGCATGCTAGCCCGTACGCCTACAATGAGCAGTTCTTC
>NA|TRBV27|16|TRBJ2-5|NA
CASSQRSVGVGETQYF
TGTGCCAGCAGCCAACGGTCGGTGGGAGTAGGAGAGACCCAGTACTTC
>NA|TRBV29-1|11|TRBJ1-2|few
CSVGRGGGYTF
TGCAGCGTTGGAAGGGGGGGTGGCTACACCTTC
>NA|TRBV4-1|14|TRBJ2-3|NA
CASSRLPGTDTQYF
TGCGCCAGCAGCCGGCTGCCCGGCACAGATACGCAGTATTTT
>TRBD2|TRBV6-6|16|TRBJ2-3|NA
CASSPGSSGGADTQYF
TGTGCCAGCAGCCCCGGGTCTAGCGGGGGTGCAGATACGCAGTATTTT
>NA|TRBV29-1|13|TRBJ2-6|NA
CSVSGSGANVLTF
TGCAGCGTTTCCGGCAGCGGGGCCAACGTCCTGACTTTC
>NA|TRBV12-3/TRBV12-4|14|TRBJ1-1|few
CASSPRGVHTEAFF
TGTGCCAGCAGTCCCCGGGGGGTCCACACTGAAGCTTTCTTT
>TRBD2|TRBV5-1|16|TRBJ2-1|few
CASSSSLAGGYNEQFF
TGCGCCAGCAGCTCCTCCCTAGCGGGAGGGTACAATGAGCAGTTCTTC
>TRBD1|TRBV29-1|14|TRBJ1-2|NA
CSVARDRDPGGYTF
TGCAGCGTTGCCCGGGACAGGGATCCGGGTGGCTACACCTTC
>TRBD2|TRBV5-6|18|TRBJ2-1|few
CASSGGRQRGGPSIEQFF
TGTGCCAGCAGCGGGGGACGCCAGCGGGGGGGCCCTTCGATTGAGCAGTTCTTC
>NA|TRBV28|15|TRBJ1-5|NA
CASSWGPGQHQPQHF
TGTGCCAGCAGTTGGGGCCCCGGTCAACATCAGCCCCAGCATTTT
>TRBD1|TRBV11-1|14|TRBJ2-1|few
CASGPPGQQNEQFF
TGTGCCAGCGGCCCTCCGGGACAGCAGAATGAGCAGTTCTTC
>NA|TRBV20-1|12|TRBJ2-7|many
CSASSGGSEQYF
TGCAGTGCATCCAGTGGGGGCTCGGAGCAGTACTTC
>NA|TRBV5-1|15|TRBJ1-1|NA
CASSVEGGRDTEAFF
TGCGCCAGCAGCGTTGAGGGGGGGCGAGACACTGAAGCTTTCTTT
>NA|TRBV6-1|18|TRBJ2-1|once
CASSDPGDTISNYNEQFF
TGTGCCAGCAGCGACCCCGGGGACACTATAAGCAACTACAATGAGCAGTTCTTC
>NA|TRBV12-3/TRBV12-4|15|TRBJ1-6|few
CASTNSGRGNSPLHF
TGTGCCAGCACCAACTCCGGACGGGGGAACTCACCCCTCCACTTT
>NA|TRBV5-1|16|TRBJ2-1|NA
CASSLFSESSYNEQFF
TGCGCCAGCAGCTTATTTAGCGAGAGCTCCTACAATGAGCAGTTCTTC
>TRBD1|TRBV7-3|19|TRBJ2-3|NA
CASNLRRPDRGEGPDTQYF
TGTGCCAGCAACTTAAGGAGGCCCGACAGGGGGGAAGGCCCAGATACGCAGTATTTT
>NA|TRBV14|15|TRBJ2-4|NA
CASSQGVGQQNIQYF
TGTGCCAGCAGCCAGGGAGTCGGACAGCAGAACATTCAGTACTTC
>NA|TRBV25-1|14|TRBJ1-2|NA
CASRENLGRVGYTF
TGTGCCAGCAGGGAAAATCTGGGGAGGGTTGGCTACACCTTC
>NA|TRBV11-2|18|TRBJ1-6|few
CASSLDRAGLSYNSPLHF
TGTGCCAGCAGCTTAGATCGAGCAGGCTTGAGCTATAATTCACCCCTCCACTTT
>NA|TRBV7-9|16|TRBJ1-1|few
CASTTKGVRSNTEAFF
TGTGCCAGCACCACCAAAGGTGTCAGGTCGAACACTGAAGCTTTCTTT
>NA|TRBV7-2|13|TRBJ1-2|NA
CASSFGRTYGYTF
TGTGCCAGCAGCTTCGGGCGCACCTATGGCTACACCTTC
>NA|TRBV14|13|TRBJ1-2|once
CASNHGGGYGYTF
TGTGCCAGCAACCACGGGGGTGGCTATGGCTACACCTTC
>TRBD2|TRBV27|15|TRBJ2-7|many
CASGPRASGHYEQYF
TGTGCCAGCGGACCACGGGCTAGCGGGCATTACGAGCAGTACTTC
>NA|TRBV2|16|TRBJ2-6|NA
CASSVQQLSGANVLTF
TGTGCCAGCAGTGTCCAACAGCTCTCTGGGGCCAACGTCCTGACTTTC
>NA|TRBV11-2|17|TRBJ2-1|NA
CASSLTPRASSCNEQFF
TGTGCCAGCAGCTTAACCCCAAGGGCTAGCTCCTGCAATGAGCAGTTCTTC
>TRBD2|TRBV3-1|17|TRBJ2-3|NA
CASSQERLAGGTDTQYF
TGTGCCAGCAGCCAAGAAAGGCTAGCGGGAGGCACAGATACGCAGTATTTT
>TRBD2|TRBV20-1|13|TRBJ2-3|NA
CSAKREWADTQYF
TGCAGTGCTAAGCGGGAGTGGGCAGATACGCAGTATTTT
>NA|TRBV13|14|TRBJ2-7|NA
CTSTLRAGDHEQYF
TGTACCAGCACCCTCAGGGCTGGGGACCACGAGCAGTACTTC
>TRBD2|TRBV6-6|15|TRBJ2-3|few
CASSPLAGGGSTQYF
TGTGCCAGCAGTCCCTTAGCGGGAGGCGGATCTACGCAGTATTTT
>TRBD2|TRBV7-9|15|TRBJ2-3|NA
CASSLSIGGTDTQYF
TGTGCCAGCAGCTTAAGTATCGGGGGGACAGATACGCAGTATTTT
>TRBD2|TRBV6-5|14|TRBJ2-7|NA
CASSYDGGADEQYF
TGTGCCAGCAGTTACGACGGGGGGGCAGACGAGCAGTACTTC
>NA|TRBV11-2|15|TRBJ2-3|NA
CASSFWEGRTDTQYF
TGTGCCAGCAGCTTCTGGGAAGGGCGCACAGATACGCAGTATTTT
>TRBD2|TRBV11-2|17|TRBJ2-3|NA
CASSLEEPRGFTDTQYF
TGTGCCAGCAGCTTAGAGGAGCCGCGGGGGTTCACAGATACGCAGTATTTT
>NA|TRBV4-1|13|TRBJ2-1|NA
CASSQVSYNEQFF
TGCGCCAGCAGCCAAGTAAGCTACAATGAGCAGTTCTTC
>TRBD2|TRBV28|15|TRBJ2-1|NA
CASSFPGRASYEQFF
TGTGCCAGCAGTTTTCCCGGGAGGGCCTCGTATGAGCAGTTCTTC